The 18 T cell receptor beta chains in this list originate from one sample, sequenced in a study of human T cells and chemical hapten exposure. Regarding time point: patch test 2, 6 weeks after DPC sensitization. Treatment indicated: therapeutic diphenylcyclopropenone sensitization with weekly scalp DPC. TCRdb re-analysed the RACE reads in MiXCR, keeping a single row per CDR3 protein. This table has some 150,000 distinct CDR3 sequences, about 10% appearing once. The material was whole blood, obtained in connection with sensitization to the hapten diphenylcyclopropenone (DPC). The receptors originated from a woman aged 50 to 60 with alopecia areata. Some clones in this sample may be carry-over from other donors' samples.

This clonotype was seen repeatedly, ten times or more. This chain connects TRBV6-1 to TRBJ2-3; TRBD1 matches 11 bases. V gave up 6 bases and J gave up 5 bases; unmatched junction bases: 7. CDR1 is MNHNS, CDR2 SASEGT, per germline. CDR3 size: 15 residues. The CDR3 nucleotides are TGTGCCAGCAGGCCCGGACAGGGGGCTGGAGATACGCAGTATTTT. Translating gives CASRPGQGAGDTQYF.

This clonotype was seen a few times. CDR3 in DNA: TGCGCCAGCAGGGGGACGTTGAAGAACACTGAAGCTTTCTTT. Protein product: CASRGTLKNTEAFF. The V gene is TRBV4-1, the J gene TRBJ1-1, with a tentative D call TRBD1 (5 bases). Germline V gene sequence: CDR1 MGHRA, CDR2 YSYEKL. Trimming shortened V by 6 bases and J by 1 base, and 12 bases separated the two germline ends. This CDR3 has 14 amino acids.

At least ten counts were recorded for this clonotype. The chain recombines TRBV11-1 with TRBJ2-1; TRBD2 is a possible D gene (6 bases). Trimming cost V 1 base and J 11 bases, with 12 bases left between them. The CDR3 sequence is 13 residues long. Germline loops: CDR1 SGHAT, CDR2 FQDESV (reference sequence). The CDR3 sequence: CASSLVGGPQQFF. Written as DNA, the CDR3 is TGTGCCAGCAGCTTAGTGGGGGGTCCCCAGCAGTTCTTC. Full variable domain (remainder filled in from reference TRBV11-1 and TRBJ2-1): EAEVAQSPRYKITEKSQAVAFWCDPISGHATLYWYRQILGQGPELLVQFQDESVVDDSQLPKDRFSAERLKGVDSTLKIQPAELGDSAMYLCASSLVGGPQQFFGPGTRLTVL.

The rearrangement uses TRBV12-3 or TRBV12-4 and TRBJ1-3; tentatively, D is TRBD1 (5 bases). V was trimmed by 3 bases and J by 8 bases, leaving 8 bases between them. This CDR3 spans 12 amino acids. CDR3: CASSFGGYTIYF. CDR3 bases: TGTGCCAGCAGTTTCGGGGGATACACCATATATTTT.

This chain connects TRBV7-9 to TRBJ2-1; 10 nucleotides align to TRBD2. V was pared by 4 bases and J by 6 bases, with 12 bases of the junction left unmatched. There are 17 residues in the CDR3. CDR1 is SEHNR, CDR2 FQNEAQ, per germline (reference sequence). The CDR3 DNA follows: TGTGCCAGCAGCTACTGGCTGCTAGCGGGAGCCCCCAATGAGCAGTTCTTC. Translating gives CASSYWLLAGAPNEQFF.

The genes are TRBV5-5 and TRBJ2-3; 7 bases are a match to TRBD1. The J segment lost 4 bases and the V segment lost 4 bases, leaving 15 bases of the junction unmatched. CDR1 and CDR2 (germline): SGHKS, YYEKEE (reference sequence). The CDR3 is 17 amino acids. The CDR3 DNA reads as TGTGCCAGCAGCCCCAGACAGGGACGAAGTATAGCAGATACGCAGTATTTT. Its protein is CASSPRQGRSIADTQYF.

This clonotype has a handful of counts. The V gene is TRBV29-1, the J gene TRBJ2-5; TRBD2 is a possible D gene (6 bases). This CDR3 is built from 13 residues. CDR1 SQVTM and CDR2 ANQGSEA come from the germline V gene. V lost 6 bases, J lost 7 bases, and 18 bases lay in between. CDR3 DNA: TGCAGCGTGGAGGGGACGGTCCAATGGACCCAGTACTTC. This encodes CSVEGTVQWTQYF.

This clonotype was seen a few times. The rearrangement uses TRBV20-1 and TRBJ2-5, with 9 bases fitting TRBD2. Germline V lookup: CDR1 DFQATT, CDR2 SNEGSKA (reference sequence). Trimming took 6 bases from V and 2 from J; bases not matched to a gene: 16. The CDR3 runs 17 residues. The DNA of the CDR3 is TGCAGTGCCCCCTGGGGGACTAGCAGTCTCCTACAAGAGACCCAGTACTTC. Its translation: CSAPWGTSSLLQETQYF.

CDR3 region: CASSLGLPRSYEQYF. The CDR3 DNA reads TGTGCCAGCAGCCTCGGACTACCTAGATCCTACGAGCAGTACTTC. The gene calls are TRBV7-9 and TRBJ2-7; possible D gene TRBD2, 6 bases. Germline CDR1 reads SEHNR; CDR2 reads FQNEAQ (reference sequence). This CDR3 is built from 15 residues. V lost 5 bases and J 1 base, leaving 15 bases between the germline ends.

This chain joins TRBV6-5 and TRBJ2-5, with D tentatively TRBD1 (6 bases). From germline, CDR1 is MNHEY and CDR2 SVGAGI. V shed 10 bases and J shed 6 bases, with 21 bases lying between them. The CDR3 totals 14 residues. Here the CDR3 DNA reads TGTGCCACCTCTACCACACAGGGTCGACAGACCCAGTACTTC. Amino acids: CATSTTQGRQTQYF.

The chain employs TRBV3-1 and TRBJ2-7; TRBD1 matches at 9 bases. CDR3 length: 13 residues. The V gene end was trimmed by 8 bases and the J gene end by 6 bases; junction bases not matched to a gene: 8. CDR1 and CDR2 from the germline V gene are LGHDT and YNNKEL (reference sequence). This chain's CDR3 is CASAGQGLGEQYF. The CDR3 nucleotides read TGTGCCAGCGCGGGACAGGGATTGGGCGAGCAGTACTTC.

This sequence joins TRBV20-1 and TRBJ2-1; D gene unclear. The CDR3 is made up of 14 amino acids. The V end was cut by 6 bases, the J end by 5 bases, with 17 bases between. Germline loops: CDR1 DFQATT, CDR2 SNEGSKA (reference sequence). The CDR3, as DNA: TGCAGTGCCCGTCCTGTGGCGAGCCACAATGAGCAGTTCTTC. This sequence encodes CSARPVASHNEQFF.

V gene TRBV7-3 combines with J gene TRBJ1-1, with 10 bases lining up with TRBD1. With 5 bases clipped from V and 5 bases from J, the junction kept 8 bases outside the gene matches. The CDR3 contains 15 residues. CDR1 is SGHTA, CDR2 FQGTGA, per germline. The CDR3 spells CASSPPGTGVTEAFF. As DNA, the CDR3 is TGTGCCAGCAGCCCCCCCGGGACAGGGGTGACTGAAGCTTTCTTT.

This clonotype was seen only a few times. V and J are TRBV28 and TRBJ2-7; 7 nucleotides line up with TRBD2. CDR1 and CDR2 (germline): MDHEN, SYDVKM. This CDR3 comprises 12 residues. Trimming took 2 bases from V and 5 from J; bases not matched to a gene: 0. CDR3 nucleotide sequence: TGTGCCAGCAGTTTACTAGCGGACGAGCAGTACTTC. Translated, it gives CASSLLADEQYF.

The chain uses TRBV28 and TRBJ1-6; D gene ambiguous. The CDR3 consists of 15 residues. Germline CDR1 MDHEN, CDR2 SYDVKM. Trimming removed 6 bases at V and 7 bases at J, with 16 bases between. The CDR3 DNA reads TGTGCCAGCAGCGTAGTCTCCCAGACCAATTCACCCCTCCACTTT. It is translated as CASSVVSQTNSPLHF.

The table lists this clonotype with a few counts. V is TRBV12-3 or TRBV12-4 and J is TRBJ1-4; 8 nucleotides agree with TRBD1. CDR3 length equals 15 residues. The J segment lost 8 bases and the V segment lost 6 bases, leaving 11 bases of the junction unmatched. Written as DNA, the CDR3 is TGTGCCAGCAGCCCCAGGGGGCTCGCCTCGGAAAAACTGTTTTTT. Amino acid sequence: CASSPRGLASEKLFF.

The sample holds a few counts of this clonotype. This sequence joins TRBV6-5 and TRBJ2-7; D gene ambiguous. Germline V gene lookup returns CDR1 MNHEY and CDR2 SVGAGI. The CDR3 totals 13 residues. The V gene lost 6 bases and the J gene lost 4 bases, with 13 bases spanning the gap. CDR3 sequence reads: CASSPRAGYEQYF. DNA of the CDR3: TGTGCCAGCAGCCCTAGGGCCGGGTACGAGCAGTACTTC.

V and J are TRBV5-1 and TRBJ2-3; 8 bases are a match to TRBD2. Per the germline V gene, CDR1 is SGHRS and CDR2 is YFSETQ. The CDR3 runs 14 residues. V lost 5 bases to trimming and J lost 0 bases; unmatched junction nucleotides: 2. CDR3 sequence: CASRKRESTDTQYF. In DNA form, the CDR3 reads TGCGCCAGCAGGAAGCGGGAGAGCACAGATACGCAGTATTTT.